The clone carrying this T cell receptor (beta chain) was detected once. Its antigen remains unknown. A read error may explain this, as a much larger clone is one base away. This specimen belongs to a study of blood T cells in healthy people across ages. Study-wide points: Total diversity from one million sequenced T cells was likely underestimated.

For the second PCR, which ran for about 7 to 11 cycles, a sample-barcoded 5' primer and a J-beta primer mix were used. TCRdb recomputed calls from the 5' RACE reads with MiXCR, one row per CDR3 protein. The sample lists 1.5 million to 2 million distinct CDR3 sequences, around 50% occurring once. The length of the CDR3 is 15 residues. Germline-derived CDR1 and CDR2 are LGHNA and YSLEER. Per individual sample, total RNA of at least 5.5 micrograms was extracted. This clonotype was obtained from a woman aged 40 to 50 in good health. This sequence joins TRBV4-3 and TRBJ2-7, with 7 nucleotides matching TRBD1. The J call is in doubt because the DNA end fits TRBJ2-5 better. The sequencing input was blood. The CDR3: CASSQELGGTRTQYF. The CDR3 coding sequence is TGCGCCAGCAGCCAAGAGCTAGGGGGCACCCGGACCCAGTACTTC.